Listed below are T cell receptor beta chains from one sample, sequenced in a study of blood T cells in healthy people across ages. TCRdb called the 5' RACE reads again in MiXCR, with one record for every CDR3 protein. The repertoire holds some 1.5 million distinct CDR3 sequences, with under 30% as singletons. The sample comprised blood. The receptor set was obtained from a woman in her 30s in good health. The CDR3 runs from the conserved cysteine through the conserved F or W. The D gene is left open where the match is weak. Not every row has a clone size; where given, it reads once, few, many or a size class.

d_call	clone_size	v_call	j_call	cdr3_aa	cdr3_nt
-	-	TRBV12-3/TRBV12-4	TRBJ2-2	CASRSGTYTGELFF	TGTGCCAGCAGATCCGGGACATACACCGGGGAGCTGTTTTTT
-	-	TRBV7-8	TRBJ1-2	CASSFGTVNYDYTF	TGTGCCAGCAGCTTTGGGACTGTGAACTATGACTACACCTTC
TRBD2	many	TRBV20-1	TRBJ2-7	CSARDTASGTLSYEQYF	TGCAGTGCTAGAGATACAGCTAGCGGGACCCTTTCCTACGAGCAGTACTTC
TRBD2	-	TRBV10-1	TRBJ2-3	CASSEIRASGITDTQYF	TGCGCCAGCAGTGAGATCCGGGCTAGCGGGATCACAGATACGCAGTATTTT
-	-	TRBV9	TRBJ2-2	CASSVAPQGNTGELFF	TGTGCCAGCAGCGTAGCACCCCAGGGGAACACCGGGGAGCTGTTTTTT
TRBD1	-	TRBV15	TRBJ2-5	CATSTRRTGVFQESQYF	TGTGCCACCAGCACGCGCCGCACAGGGGTTTTCCAAGAGTCCCAGTACTTC
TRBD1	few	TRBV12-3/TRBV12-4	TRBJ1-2	CASSPAGTADGYTF	TGTGCCAGCAGTCCGGCCGGGACAGCCGATGGCTACACCTTC
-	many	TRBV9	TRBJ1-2	CASSALTGNYGYTF	TGTGCCAGCAGCGCTCTGACAGGAAACTATGGCTACACCTTC
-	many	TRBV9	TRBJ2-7	CASSGEGSGYEQYF	TGTGCCAGCAGCGGAGAGGGGTCCGGATACGAGCAGTACTTC
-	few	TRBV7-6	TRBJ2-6	CASSLKAGVTGANVLTF	TGTGCCAGCAGCTTAAAGGCAGGGGTTACTGGGGCCAACGTCCTGACTTTC
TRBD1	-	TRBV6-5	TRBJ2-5	CAVKTGGRQETQYF	TGTGCCGTCAAGACAGGGGGACGTCAAGAGACCCAGTACTTC
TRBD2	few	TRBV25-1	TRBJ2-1	CASSNPRLAGGVGEQFF	TGTGCCAGCTCCAACCCCCGGCTAGCGGGGGGCGTCGGGGAGCAGTTCTTC
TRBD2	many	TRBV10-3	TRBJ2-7	CAISSSGSSYEQYF	TGTGCCATCAGCTCTAGCGGGAGCTCCTACGAGCAGTACTTC
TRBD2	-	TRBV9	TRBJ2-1	CASSEGLAGGTLWGNEQFF	TGTGCCAGCAGCGAGGGACTAGCGGGGGGCACATTATGGGGCAATGAGCAGTTCTTC
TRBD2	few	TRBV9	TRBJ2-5	CASSVDLRGVGETQYF	TGTGCCAGCAGCGTAGATTTGCGGGGGGTGGGCGAGACCCAGTACTTC
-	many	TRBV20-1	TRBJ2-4	CSAEGGAAKNIQYF	TGCAGTGCTGAGGGGGGGGCAGCCAAAAACATTCAGTACTTC
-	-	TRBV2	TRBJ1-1	CASSESGGAFF	TGTGCCAGCAGTGAGTCGGGGGGAGCTTTCTTT
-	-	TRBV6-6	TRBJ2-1	CATSAVGSYNEQFF	TGTGCCACCTCAGCGGTGGGGTCCTACAATGAGCAGTTCTTC
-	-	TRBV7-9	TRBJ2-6	CASSPREGNPGANVLTF	TGTGCCAGCAGCCCTAGGGAAGGAAACCCTGGGGCCAACGTCCTGACTTTC
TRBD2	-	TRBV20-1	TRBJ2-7	CSARGGAGAYEQYF	TGCAGTGCGCGGGGGGGGGCAGGGGCCTACGAGCAGTACTTC
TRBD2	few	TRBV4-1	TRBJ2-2	CASSRPGGRRRELFF	TGCGCCAGCAGCCGCCCGGGGGGGCGCCGCCGGGAGCTGTTTTTT
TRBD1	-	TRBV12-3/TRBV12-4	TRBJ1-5	CASRDSRFYSNQPQHF	TGTGCCAGCCGGGACAGTAGATTCTATAGCAATCAGCCCCAGCATTTT
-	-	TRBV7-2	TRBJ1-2	CASSLGGQGKSYTF	TGTGCCAGCAGCTTAGGGGGGCAGGGGAAGAGCTACACCTTC
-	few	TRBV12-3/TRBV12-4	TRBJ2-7	CASSFTSETRSYEQYF	TGTGCCAGCAGTTTCACATCCGAGACTAGGTCCTACGAGCAGTACTTC
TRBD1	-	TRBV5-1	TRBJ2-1	CASSLAPGGSGEQFF	TGCGCCAGCAGCTTGGCCCCAGGGGGTTCGGGTGAGCAGTTCTTC
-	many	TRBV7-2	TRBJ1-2	CASSPSKQDFYGYTF	TGTGCCAGCAGCCCATCGAAACAGGACTTCTATGGCTACACCTTC
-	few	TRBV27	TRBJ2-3	CASGGLGRPTDTQYF	TGTGCCAGCGGGGGCCTCGGGAGGCCCACAGATACGCAGTATTTT
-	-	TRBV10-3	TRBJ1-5	CAISESADGQGPQHF	TGTGCCATCAGTGAGTCGGCAGACGGGCAGGGGCCCCAGCATTTT
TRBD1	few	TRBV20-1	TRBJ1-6	CSARGGQGEYSPLHF	TGCAGTGCTAGAGGGGGACAGGGAGAGTATTCACCCCTCCACTTT
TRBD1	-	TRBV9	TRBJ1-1	CASSACGGGFAEAFF	TGTGCCAGCAGCGCCTGTGGAGGGGGCTTCGCTGAAGCTTTCTTT
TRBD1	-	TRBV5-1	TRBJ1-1	CASSFTGQGGTEAFF	TGCGCCAGCAGCTTCACCGGACAGGGGGGTACTGAAGCTTTCTTT
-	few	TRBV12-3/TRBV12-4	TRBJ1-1	CASSLREENTEAFF	TGTGCCAGCAGTTTAAGGGAAGAGAACACTGAAGCTTTCTTT
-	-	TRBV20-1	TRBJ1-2	CSAPLQVDYGYTF	TGCAGTGCTCCCCTACAGGTAGACTATGGCTACACCTTC
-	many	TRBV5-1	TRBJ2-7	CASSSGQGSVYEQYF	TGCGCCAGCAGCTCGGGACAAGGTTCAGTCTACGAGCAGTACTTC
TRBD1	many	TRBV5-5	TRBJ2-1	CASSMTGEGYNEQFF	TGTGCCAGCAGCATGACAGGGGAAGGGTACAATGAGCAGTTCTTC
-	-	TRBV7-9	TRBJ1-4	CASSLAGSPEKLFF	TGTGCCAGCAGCTTAGCGGGAAGTCCTGAAAAACTGTTTTTT
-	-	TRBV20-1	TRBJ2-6	CSDRDQGPGANVLTF	TGCAGTGATAGAGATCAGGGGCCAGGGGCCAACGTCCTGACTTTC
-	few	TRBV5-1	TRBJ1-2	CASSSNRVHGYTF	TGCGCCAGCAGCTCGAACAGGGTACATGGCTACACCTTC
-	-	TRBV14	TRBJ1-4	CASSRWSATNEKLFF	TGTGCCAGCAGCCGCTGGTCAGCAACTAATGAAAAACTGTTTTTT
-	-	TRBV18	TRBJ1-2	CASSAGRLEGYTF	TGTGCCAGCTCAGCGGGCCGTTTGGAGGGCTACACCTTC
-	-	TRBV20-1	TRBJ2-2	CSAPMAGASNTGELFF	TGCAGTGCCCCCATGGCTGGGGCCAGCAACACCGGGGAGCTGTTTTTT